This T cell receptor (beta chain) was recovered during a study of graft-versus-host responses after intestinal transplantation. For the study at large: Those transplanted obtained multivisceral, liver-intestinal, or isolated intestinal grafts. Every recipient had anti-thymocyte globulin induction and around 3 years of tacrolimus plus steroids. Regarding the study as a whole: Early post-transplant HvG declines tracked with peak circulating GvH clone levels. The authors found GvH clones in recipient marrow, some appearing first in ileum or blood.

As concerns this clone: Its matching antigen is unknown.

Assay used: immunoSEQ multiplex PCR; TCRdb lists only in-frame clones, some missing. This sample yields approximately 110,000 clones, of which more than 90% are seen a single time; 0.23% belongs to the top ten. Germline V gene sequence: CDR1 LGHNA, CDR2 YNFKEQ. The length of the CDR3 is 15 residues. V was clipped by 1 base and J by 0 bases, with 9 bases between them. The source was unstimulated CD4+ T cells sorted from spleen or lymph node cells, collected before transplant. This receptor was identified in a human donor who was the organ donor for an intestinal transplant. The chain couples TRBV4-2 to TRBJ1-1, with D unclear. The CDR3 spells CASSQGRELNTEAFF. The CDR3 DNA reads TGTGCCAGCAGCCAAGGAAGGGAACTGAACACTGAAGCTTTCTTT.